Listed below are T cell receptor beta chains from one sample, sequenced in a study of T-cell memory formation after mild COVID-19. TCRdb called the 5' RACE reads again in MiXCR, with one record for every CDR3 protein. Among around 210,000 distinct CDR3 sequences listed, 9.5% were seen once. Material: PBMCs or a T cell subset sorted from them (not recorded which). These receptors all stem from a man aged 18 to 29 who had mild COVID-19 (a few samples of this study predate the infection). Cell type and time point are not known. CDR3s include the opening cysteine and the closing phenylalanine or tryptophan. The order of the fields is V gene, clone size, D gene, J gene, CDR3 protein, CDR3 DNA. The D gene is left open where the match is weak. Some rows mark clone size as missing; the rest say once, few, many or name a class of expanded clone.

TRBV7-7	-	-	TRBJ2-5	CASSLAQLETQYF	TGTGCTAGCAGCTTAGCACAGCTGGAGACCCAGTACTTC
TRBV7-6	many	-	TRBJ2-2	CASSLARAGEFTGELFF	TGTGCCAGCAGCTTGGCTCGGGCAGGGGAGTTCACCGGGGAGCTGTTTTTT
TRBV1	-	-	TRBJ2-5	CTSSPRRGRRGQETQYF	TGCACCAGCAGCCCCCGCCGGGGACGGCGGGGGCAAGAGACCCAGTACTTC
TRBV20-1	few	TRBD2	TRBJ2-7	CSAPFYSGLRYEQYF	TGCAGTGCCCCTTTCTATAGCGGGTTACGTTACGAGCAGTACTTC
TRBV11-2	-	-	TRBJ1-6	CASSLDPGVLPLHF	TGTGCCAGCAGCCTGGACCCTGGAGTCCTACCCCTCCACTTT
TRBV9	-	TRBD1	TRBJ2-3	CASSKGTGGTDTQYF	TGTGCCAGCAGCAAAGGGACAGGGGGAACAGATACGCAGTATTTT
TRBV6-1	few	-	TRBJ1-1	CASRKDALNTEAFF	TGTGCCAGCAGGAAAGACGCCTTGAACACTGAAGCTTTCTTT
TRBV5-4	few	-	TRBJ1-5	CASSLCRVNQPQHF	TGTGCCAGCAGCTTGTGCCGAGTCAATCAGCCCCAGCATTTT
TRBV27	-	-	TRBJ1-5	CASSFSNSNQPQHF	TGTGCCAGCAGTTTCTCCAATAGCAATCAGCCCCAGCATTTT
TRBV30	few	-	TRBJ2-2	CAWSVGIDTGELFF	TGTGCCTGGAGTGTGGGTATTGACACCGGGGAGCTGTTTTTT
TRBV24-1	-	-	TRBJ2-5	CATSESGVETQYF	TGTGCCACCAGTGAATCGGGGGTTGAGACCCAGTACTTC
TRBV12-3/TRBV12-4	-	-	TRBJ1-2	CASREAGADYGYTF	TGTGCCAGCAGGGAGGCGGGCGCAGACTATGGCTACACCTTC
TRBV27	-	TRBD1	TRBJ1-4	CASSQRSNRGLWEKLFF	TGTGCCAGCAGCCAGCGGAGCAACAGGGGGCTTTGGGAAAAACTGTTTTTT
TRBV20-1	few	-	TRBJ1-5	CSAKGTSNQPQHF	TGCAGTGCCAAGGGGACAAGCAATCAGCCCCAGCATTTT
TRBV4-3	few	-	TRBJ2-2	CASSKEPPGHYTGELFF	TGCGCCAGCAGCAAGGAACCTCCGGGACATTACACCGGGGAGCTGTTTTTT
TRBV20-1	-	-	TRBJ1-5	CSARESRGARAQHF	TGCAGTGCTAGAGAGTCCCGGGGGGCCCGGGCCCAGCATTTT
TRBV9	few	-	TRBJ2-1	CASSVANGRGGMNNEQFF	TGTGCCAGCAGCGTAGCTAATGGGAGGGGGGGAATGAACAATGAGCAGTTCTTC
TRBV9	few	-	TRBJ1-2	CASSPTGEPGGYTF	TGTGCCAGCAGCCCGACTGGGGAGCCGGGAGGCTACACCTTC
TRBV7-8	-	-	TRBJ2-3	CASSRGGTEADTQYF	TGTGCCAGCAGCCGGGGCGGGACGGAGGCAGATACGCAGTATTTT
TRBV7-2	-	-	TRBJ2-7	CASSLAGADEQYF	TGTGCCAGCAGCTTAGCAGGGGCGGACGAGCAGTACTTC
TRBV20-1	many	-	TRBJ2-3	CSANTGLWADTQYF	TGCAGTGCGAACACAGGGTTGTGGGCAGATACGCAGTATTTT
TRBV20-1	-	-	TRBJ2-1	CSARDGPSSYNEQFF	TGCAGTGCTAGAGATGGGCCTAGTTCCTACAATGAGCAGTTCTTC
TRBV15	few	TRBD1	TRBJ1-5	CATSRDGRGGNQPQHF	TGTGCCACCAGCAGAGATGGCAGGGGGGGAAATCAGCCCCAGCATTTT
TRBV12-3/TRBV12-4	-	TRBD1	TRBJ2-5	CASSPQGTGKYF	TGTGCCAGCAGCCCTCAGGGGACAGGCAAGTACTTC
TRBV24-1	-	TRBD1	TRBJ2-1	CATRETGYNEQFF	TGTGCCACCAGGGAGACAGGGTACAATGAGCAGTTCTTC
TRBV20-1	few	TRBD2	TRBJ2-3	CSARVAGNSDTQYF	TGCAGTGCTAGAGTAGCGGGGAACTCGGATACGCAGTATTTT
TRBV10-3	few	-	TRBJ1-4	CAISSQLNEKLFF	TGTGCCATCTCATCACAGCTCAATGAAAAACTGTTTTTT
TRBV6-5	few	-	TRBJ2-2	CASSRQVNTGELFF	TGTGCCAGCAGCCGACAGGTGAACACCGGGGAGCTGTTTTTT
TRBV7-3	many	TRBD2	TRBJ2-1	CASSLHSGLAGTGEQFF	TGTGCCAGCAGCTTACATAGCGGACTAGCGGGGACGGGTGAGCAGTTCTTC
TRBV7-2	many	-	TRBJ2-6	CASSLGGDWETANVLTF	TGTGCCAGCAGCTTAGGTGGGGACTGGGAAACGGCCAACGTCCTGACTTTC
TRBV20-1	-	TRBD2	TRBJ2-1	CSAQRGVSYNEQFF	TGCAGTGCTCAGCGGGGGGTGTCCTACAATGAGCAGTTCTTC
TRBV5-1	few	-	TRBJ2-2	CASSHTGFTGELFF	TGCGCCAGCAGCCATACGGGGTTCACCGGGGAGCTGTTTTTT
TRBV27	-	-	TRBJ2-5	CASSFTVLETQYF	TGTGCCAGCAGTTTTACAGTTTTGGAGACCCAGTACTTC
TRBV5-1	-	TRBD1	TRBJ2-1	CASSLATGADEQFF	TGCGCCAGCAGCTTGGCTACAGGGGCGGATGAGCAGTTCTTC
TRBV10-3	many	TRBD1	TRBJ2-2	CAIFGGTGIAGELFF	TGTGCCATCTTCGGAGGGACAGGGATCGCCGGGGAGCTGTTTTTT
TRBV12-3/TRBV12-4	-	TRBD2	TRBJ2-7	CASGLAGRTYEQYF	TGTGCCAGCGGACTAGCGGGGAGAACCTACGAGCAGTACTTC
TRBV5-4	-	-	TRBJ2-3	CASSLRFGRSTDTQYF	TGTGCCAGCAGCTTGAGGTTCGGGAGATCCACAGATACGCAGTATTTT
TRBV18	-	TRBD2	TRBJ2-5	CASSPAGEETQYF	TGTGCCAGCTCACCAGCGGGGGAAGAGACCCAGTACTTC
TRBV29-1	many	TRBD1	TRBJ2-3	CSVGQGTGTADTQYF	TGCAGCGTTGGCCAGGGGACAGGGACGGCAGATACGCAGTATTTT
TRBV7-3	many	-	TRBJ1-1	CASSQANSGTEAFF	TGTGCCAGCAGCCAGGCAAATTCTGGCACTGAAGCTTTCTTT
TRBV4-2	few	TRBD2	TRBJ2-2	CASSLLAGGRTGELFF	TGTGCCAGCAGCCTACTAGCGGGGGGCCGCACCGGGGAGCTGTTTTTT
TRBV20-1	-	-	TRBJ2-6	CSASAGAGANVLTF	TGCAGTGCTTCTGCGGGCGCTGGGGCCAACGTCCTGACTTTC
TRBV7-9	-	-	TRBJ2-1	CASSPGLARNEQFF	TGTGCCAGCAGCCCGGGACTGGCTAGGAATGAGCAGTTCTTC
TRBV21-1	-	-	TRBJ2-5	CASSGPGPGGETQYF	TGTGCCAGCAGCGGCCCGGGGCCGGGTGGAGAGACCCAGTACTTC
TRBV12-3/TRBV12-4	-	TRBD1	TRBJ2-6	CASSPRQGASGANVLTF	TGTGCCAGCAGCCCCAGACAGGGGGCCTCTGGGGCCAACGTCCTGACTTTC